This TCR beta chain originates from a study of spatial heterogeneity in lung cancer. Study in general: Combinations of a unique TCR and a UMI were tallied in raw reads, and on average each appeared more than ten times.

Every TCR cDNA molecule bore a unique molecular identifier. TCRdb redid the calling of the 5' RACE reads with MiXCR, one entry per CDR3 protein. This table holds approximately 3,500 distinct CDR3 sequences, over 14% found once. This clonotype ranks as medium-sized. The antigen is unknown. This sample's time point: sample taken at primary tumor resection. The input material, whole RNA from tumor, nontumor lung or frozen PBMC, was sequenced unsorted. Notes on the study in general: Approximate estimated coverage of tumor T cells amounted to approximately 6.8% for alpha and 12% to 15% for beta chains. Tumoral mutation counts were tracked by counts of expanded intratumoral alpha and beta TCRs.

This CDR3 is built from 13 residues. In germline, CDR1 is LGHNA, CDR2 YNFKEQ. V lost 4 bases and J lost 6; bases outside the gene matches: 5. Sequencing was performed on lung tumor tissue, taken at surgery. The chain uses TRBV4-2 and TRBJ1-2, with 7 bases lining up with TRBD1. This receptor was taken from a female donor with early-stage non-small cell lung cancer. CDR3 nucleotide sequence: TGTGCCAGCAGCCGAACAGGGGACCATGGCTACACCTTC. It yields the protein CASSRTGDHGYTF.